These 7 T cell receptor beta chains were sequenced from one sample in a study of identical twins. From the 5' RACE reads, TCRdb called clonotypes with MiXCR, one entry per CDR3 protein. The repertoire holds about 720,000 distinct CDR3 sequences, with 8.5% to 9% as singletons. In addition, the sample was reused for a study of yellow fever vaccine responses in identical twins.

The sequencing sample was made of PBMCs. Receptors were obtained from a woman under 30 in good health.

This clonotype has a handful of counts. The CDR3 sequence is CASSGRRGFEQYF. In DNA, the CDR3 is TGTGCCAGCAGTGGCCGGAGGGGGTTCGAGCAGTACTTC. The gene calls are TRBV25-1 and TRBJ2-7; D may correspond to TRBD1 or TRBD2 (6 bases each). V lost 4 bases and J lost 6, with 13 bases in between. Per the germline V gene, CDR1 is MGHDK and CDR2 is SYGVNS. The CDR3 extends over 13 amino acids.

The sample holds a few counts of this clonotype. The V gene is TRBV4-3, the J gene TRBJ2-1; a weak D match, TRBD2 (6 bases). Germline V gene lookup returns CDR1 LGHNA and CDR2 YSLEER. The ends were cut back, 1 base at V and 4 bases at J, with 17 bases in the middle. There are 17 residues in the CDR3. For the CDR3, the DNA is TGCGCCAGCAGCCAAGCATGGGACCGGGACTGGTACAATGAGCAGTTCTTC. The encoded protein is CASSQAWDRDWYNEQFF.

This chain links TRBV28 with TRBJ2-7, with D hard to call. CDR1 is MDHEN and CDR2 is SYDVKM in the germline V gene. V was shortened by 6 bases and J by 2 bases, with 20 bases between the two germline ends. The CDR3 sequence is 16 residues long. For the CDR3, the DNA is TGTGCCAGCAGGCCTAGGTATGTCAGGCCCACCTACGAGCAGTACTTC. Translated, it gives CASRPRYVRPTYEQYF.

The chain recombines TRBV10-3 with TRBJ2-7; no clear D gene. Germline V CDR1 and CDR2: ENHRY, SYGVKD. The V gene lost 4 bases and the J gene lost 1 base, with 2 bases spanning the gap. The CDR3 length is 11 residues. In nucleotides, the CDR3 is TGTGCCATCAGTGCTTCCTACGAGCAGTACTTC. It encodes CAISASYEQYF.

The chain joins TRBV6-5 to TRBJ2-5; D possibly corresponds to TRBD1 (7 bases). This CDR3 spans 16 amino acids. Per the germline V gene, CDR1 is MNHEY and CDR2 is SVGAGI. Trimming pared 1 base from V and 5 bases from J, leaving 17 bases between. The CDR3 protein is CASSYWGDRSGETQYF. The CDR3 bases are TGTGCCAGCAGTTACTGGGGGGACAGATCCGGGGAGACCCAGTACTTC.

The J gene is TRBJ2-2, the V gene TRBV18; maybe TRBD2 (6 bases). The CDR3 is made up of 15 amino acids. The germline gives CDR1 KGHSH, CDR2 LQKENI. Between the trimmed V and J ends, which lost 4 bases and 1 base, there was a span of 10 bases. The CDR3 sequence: CASSRAGMNTGELFF. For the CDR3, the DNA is TGTGCCAGCTCACGAGCGGGCATGAACACCGGGGAGCTGTTTTTT.

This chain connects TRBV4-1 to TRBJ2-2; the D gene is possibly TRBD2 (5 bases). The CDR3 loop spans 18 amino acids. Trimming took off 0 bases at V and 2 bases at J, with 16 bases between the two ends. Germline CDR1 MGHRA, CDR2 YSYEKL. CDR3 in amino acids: CASSQDLAGSYNTGELFF. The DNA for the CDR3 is TGCGCCAGCAGCCAAGATCTTGCGGGTTCCTACAACACCGGGGAGCTGTTTTTT.